This T cell receptor beta chain was sequenced in a study of blood T cell repertoires in COVID-19. About the study: Acute and convalescent COVID-19 specimens originated in the United States, Italy and Spain. The analysed material was cDNA or gDNA that came from T cells, B-cell-depleted T cells, or PBMCs.

In germline, CDR1 is MRHNA, CDR2 SNTAGT. This CDR3 is 14 amino acids long. V lost 5 bases and J lost 4, with 14 bases in between. In the authors' workflow: Reference gene primers were amplified, and this amplification served to estimate nucleated cell counts. Assay: immunoSEQ multiplex PCR; the TCRdb copy retains only in-frame clones and omits some. V, J and clone size are those of that table, while D and trimming were read from the DNA. The sample includes about 210,000 clones, approximately 90% of them seen just once. The source is a man aged 25 to 40 with acute or convalescent COVID-19. The chain uses TRBV6-4 and TRBJ1-2; D not resolved. Material: peripheral blood. CDR3: CASSSSSGIYGYTF. CDR3 coding DNA: TGTGCCAGCAGTTCGTCGTCCGGGATCTATGGCTACACCTTC.